This T cell receptor (beta chain) was recorded in a study of blood T cell repertoires in COVID-19. About the research overall: Samples came from the United States, Italy and Spain, spanning acute and convalescent COVID-19. From T cells, B-cell-depleted T cells, or PBMCs came the material, which was cDNA or gDNA.

Authors' analysis steps: Cell counts per sample came from amplifying reference gene primers. Method: immunoSEQ multiplex PCR; TCRdb's copy keeps in-frame clones and lacks some. From that table come the V and J calls and clone size; the DNA was used to work out D and trimming. Here the sample spans about 95,000 clones, over 80% being singletons. CDR3 length: 15 amino acids. J lost 3 bases, V lost 3 bases, and 4 bases had no gene match. Per the germline V gene, CDR1 is SGHVS and CDR2 is FNYEAQ. The chain links TRBV7-6 to TRBJ1-5; 8 bases agree with TRBD1. The sequence was obtained from a woman between 45 and 60 years old in a cohort sampled during active COVID-19. Sequenced sample: peripheral blood. Here the CDR3 reads CASSLGTGYNQPQHF. The CDR3 nucleotides are TGTGCCAGCAGCTTGGGGACAGGTTACAATCAGCCCCAGCATTTT.